The clone carrying this T cell receptor (beta chain) occurred a few times. Single viable CD3+CD4+CD8-CD45RO+ cells were sorted as the memory CD4+ T cells. Assay: immunoSEQ multiplex PCR; the TCRdb copy retains only in-frame clones and omits some. The data contain some 39,000 clones, around 79% of them singletons. This specimen comes from a study of memory CD4+ T cells and cytomegalovirus serostatus. In germline, CDR1 is MNHEY, CDR2 SVGAGI. CDR3 length: 13 residues. V shed 5 bases and J shed 4 bases, with 10 bases lying between them. The rearrangement joins TRBV6-5 to TRBJ2-3, with a weak D call TRBD1 (6 bases). The TCR originated in an adult in good health and CMV-seronegative. The sequenced sample consisted of memory CD4+ T cells from blood. CDR3 sequence reads: CASSRQVADTQYF. CDR3 DNA: TGTGCCAGCAGTAGACAGGTGGCAGATACGCAGTATTTT.